This TCR beta chain is from a study of cytomegalovirus exposure and HLA in healthy donors. For the study at large: Per a later analysis, the roughly 700 first-cohort and 95 to 150 validation repertoires shared one platform. Broader study findings: Some TCR beta chains (roughly 160 of them) were listed as cytomegalovirus-associated.

With respect to this clone: Its antigen is still unknown.

The data were produced by immunoSEQ multiplex PCR, yet TCRdb's version contains in-frame clones alone and is incomplete. Of tens of thousands of clones detected, 95% to 97% appear once; the ten largest clones hold 1.6%. The CDR3 length is 13 residues. Trimming removed 4 bases from V and 2 bases from J, with 9 bases in between. Germline V lookup: CDR1 SEHNR, CDR2 FQNEAQ (reference sequence). The chain couples TRBV7-9 to TRBJ2-7; weak D call: TRBD2 (6 bases). This receptor was obtained from a young man in good health and CMV-seropositive. Sequenced: PBMCs. The CDR3 region has the DNA TGTGCCAGCAGCTCGGAGGGCCCCTACGAGCAGTACTTC. Its protein product is CASSSEGPYEQYF. The complete variable domain, with remaining parts taken from reference TRBV7-9 and TRBJ2-7, reads DTGVSQNPRHKITKRGQNVTFRCDPISEHNRLYWYRQTLGQGPEFLTYFQNEAQLEKSRLLSDRFSAERPKGSFSTLEIQRTEQGDSAMYLCASSSEGPYEQYFGPGTRLTVT.